This TCR beta chain was captured in a study of control samples from healthy donors and cancer patients. The data were produced by immunoSEQ multiplex PCR, yet TCRdb's version contains in-frame clones alone and is incomplete. This table holds 95,000 to 150,000 clones, approximately 92% found once. This clonotype was sampled from an elderly man with head and neck cancer. The sequencing input was PBMCs.

Written as DNA, the CDR3 is TGTGCCAGCAGCCCCCTCCCGGGACAGGGGGCCTACGAGCAGTACTTC. Translation: CASSPLPGQGAYEQYF. The gene calls are TRBV9 and TRBJ2-7; 11 nucleotides line up with TRBD1. CDR3 size: 16 residues. Germline CDR1 reads SGDLS; CDR2 reads YYNGEE. The trim removed 4 bases at V and 2 bases at J, leaving 8 bases unmatched.